Here is one TCR beta chain with its context. The sample holds a few counts of this clone. No antigen is known for it. No clone much larger than this one lies a single base away; base qualities are absent. Libraries were built with the immunoSEQ multiplex PCR assay. For the multiplex PCR, a mixture combining 60 forward primers for TCR Vbeta segments and 13 reverse primers for TCR Jbeta segments was used. A multiplex PCR assay on genomic DNA amplified the CDR3 region of rearranged TCR beta genes. The amplified TCR beta libraries were sequenced on the Illumina HiSeq System as 87-base-pair reads. In the original analysis: Across the roughly 600 repertoires, a later analysis counted 78 million or so unique TCR beta chains, roughly 11 million of which were shared by at least two donors. Raw reads were error-corrected and collapsed into unique sequences by a nearest-neighbor algorithm in which closely related sequences were merged to remove PCR and sequencing errors. Alignment of CDR3 sequences to IMGT reference sequences was used to assign V, D and J gene segments. Each retained sequence needed at least a six-nucleotide match to both a V gene segment and a J gene segment. Rearrangements were called productive when the CDR3 lacked stop codons and stayed in frame with V and J; all others were non-productive. CDR3 was defined by IMGT convention, running from the second conserved V-encoded cysteine to the conserved J-encoded phenylalanine. In an earlier analysis of some 550 of the donors, sequences lacking an unambiguous match to a single V gene segment were excluded. In an earlier analysis of about 590 of the donors, a V segment was called functional when productive rearrangements were above 56.7%, and segregating when the standard deviation between donors exceeded 5%. To diagnose cytomegalovirus status from the catalog of TCR beta chain sequences, a statistical classification framework was built. A later analysis assigned V and J genes by comparing TCR nucleotide sequences with IMGT/GENE-DB human TR gene sequences. In a later analysis, CDR3 sequences and most-parsimonious VDJ recombination scenarios were assigned using the TCRdist pipeline. In a later analysis, every TCR beta chain was defined by the combination of its CDR3 amino acid sequence and its V-gene family, and reads without a unique V-gene family were dropped. To address suspected cross-contamination and a sequencing artifact, a later analysis removed approximately 600 highly shared, low-generation-probability nucleotide sequences. A later analysis calculated a clonal expansion index for each public chain from normalized within-repertoire ranks of inferred template counts. In a later analysis, generation probabilities were computed using a VDJ recombination model fitted to out-of-frame rearrangements, and the results were checked against IGoR. A later analysis scored TCR-TCR, TCR-HLA and TCR-CMV co-occurrence with hypergeometric tests, applying a repertoire-size bias correction to TCR pairs. False discovery rates were estimated in a later analysis by permuting HLA or CMV assignments 20 times. A later analysis grouped co-occurring TCRs with DBSCAN, adding TCRdist sequence similarity when clustering within HLA-allele-positive subsets. Co-occurrence clustering excluded repertoires with fewer than 30,000 or more than 120,000 public chains, plus five with anomalous nucleotide sharing. As stored in TCRdb, this immuneACCESS dataset retains in-frame rearrangements with V and J assigned. A fraction of the clones does not appear; measured against another copy, unresolved V genes explain less than half of the discrepancy, and the remainder lacks a known reason. That table supplies the V and J calls and clone size; D and trimming were determined from the DNA. This sample gives hundreds of thousands of clones in total; approximately 80% of them show up just once. Roughly 0.66% of the sample lies in the top ten.

The cohort consisted of hundreds of healthy bone marrow donors. At the time of sampling, all cohort members were nominally healthy, though unrecorded immune exposures were likely present. The donor was CMV seronegative and belonged to the group of 320 or so seronegative cohort members. Every donor gave a peripheral blood sample, and the peripheral blood mononuclear cells from that sample were used for TCR beta sequencing. The Qiagen DNeasy Blood Extraction Kit was used to extract genomic DNA from the blood cell samples. This entry comes from a study of cytomegalovirus exposure and HLA in healthy donors (dated by TCRdb to between 2016 and 2019). In the study overall: In an earlier analysis of 550 to 750 of the donors, 276 Gb of sequence data and 95 million to 130 million unique TCR beta sequences from some 170 million T cells were reported. An early release that covered about 600 HLA-typed donors contained 250 to 350 gigabases of sequencing data and 80 million or so unique TCR sequences. Of the 300 to 400 genotyped donors, over 70% fell in the genetic ancestry cluster associated with self-reported Caucasian donors. The study aimed to test whether cataloging public T cell receptors could reveal signatures of past pathogen exposure. Using immunosequencing, the study profiled T cell repertoires from around 670 subjects and related those repertoires to cytomegalovirus serostatus. Besides the first cohort of 666 subjects, a separate validation cohort made up of roughly 120 different subjects was used. The study combined high-throughput TCR immunosequencing, statistical association of individual TCRs with disease status, and machine learning to predict cytomegalovirus infection status. A later analysis re-analyzed previously published TCR beta repertoires from approximately 700 donors and added high-resolution HLA genotyping to study TCR occurrence patterns. In the later analysis, no new phenotypic data were used to find candidate immune exposures; instead, reliance was placed on TCR beta sequences and their occurrence across donors. To decide whether each TCR beta V gene segment behaved as functional or pseudogenic, an earlier analysis of some 580 of the donors relied on high-throughput TCR beta sequencing. Donor age, sex, ethnicity and CMV serostatus were compiled alongside the repertoire data. In a later genetic analysis, genome-wide SNP genotypes for about 65% of the roughly 700 donors were used, and that subset was treated as a discovery cohort. Every discovery cohort repertoire had been produced on one sequencing platform. HLA typing covered class I and class II loci at four-digit resolution. Typing coverage varied by locus: roughly 629-630 donors for A, B, C, DRB1 and DQB1; approximately 500 for DQA1; about 600 for DPA1; about 450 for DPB1. A few DR-DQ haplotypes were handled as single units for association and clustering because linkage in the cohort was strong. On average, roughly 240,000 unique TCR beta nucleotide sequences were sequenced per donor among some 420 genotyped donors of the cohort, with 15% to 20% of those sequences being non-productive.

Overall study outcomes, separate from this receptor: CMV serostatus was the only immune exposure information available for the cohort. Compared with equally common non-associated chains, HLA-associated TCR beta chains in a later analysis were more clonally expanded and had lower generation probabilities. Linkage disequilibrium might explain the correlated functional status among segregating V segments, but an unknown experimental factor could not be ruled out. Strong co-occurrence of HLA alleles, especially DR and DQ, made assigning TCR associations to individual alleles difficult. A later genetic analysis reported fewer N-insertions in productive TCRs among donors in an Asian-associated ancestry cluster than the roughly 700-donor mean. This cohort had only TCR beta chains sequenced, and the lack of alpha or paired-chain data limited which features could be detected. Because some donors lacked HLA typing at each locus, the association tests relied only on the typed subset. In a later analysis, several top co-occurrence clusters were reported to appear linked to parvovirus B19, influenza, CMV and Epstein-Barr virus. Because counts were too low, under 20 rarely observed V segments, including chromosome 9 orphons, were left out of the earlier analysis of about 620 of the donors. A total of about 180 TCR beta chains were listed by the study as associated with cytomegalovirus. A later analysis found that TCR association rates varied across HLA loci, with DRB1 alleles showing the most associated TCRs and HLA-C alleles the fewest. Most TCR sequences were observed very rarely across donors, whereas some public TCRs were present in many individuals. A cluster of highly shared sequence variants was judged likely to represent a technical artifact of the sequencing pipeline. Because the 87-base-pair reads could not distinguish some IMGT-functional V segments, including TRBV6-2 and TRBV6-3, those segments were excluded. A later analysis associated 15,000 to 20,000 TCR beta sequences with specific HLA alleles at a false discovery rate of 0.05. In a later genetic analysis, a missense DCLRE1C variant was associated with V-gene and J-gene trimming of TCR beta chains, and the association was replicated in an independent cohort. The classifier was reported to diagnose cytomegalovirus status with high specificity and sensitivity in both the original cohort and the validation cohort. The presence/absence analyses assumed that sequencing depth was roughly uniform across donors, and that assumption may not be true. Broadly in line with IMGT annotations, most TCR beta V segments showed up in productive rearrangements about 87% or about 30% of the time in an earlier analysis of several hundred of the donors. In vitro tests confirmed that three of the cytomegalovirus-associated TCR beta chains recognize cytomegalovirus antigens. According to a later analysis, most CMV-associated TCR beta chains appeared to be HLA-restricted, and the HLA associations seemed to be driven largely by CMV exposure. A further reported finding was that TCR beta sequences accurately predicted the HLA-A and HLA-B alleles for most subjects in the first cohort. According to the authors, the approach could potentially be generalized to other disease states and immunological phenotypes.

Trimming removed 5 bases from V and 7 bases from J, leaving 7 bases between the germline ends. The CDR3 holds 11 amino acids from the cysteine to the phenylalanine. The only DNA kept is the CDR3, 33 bases in frame from the first base. CDR1 SEHNR and CDR2 FQNEAQ were looked up in the germline V gene (reference sequence). This TCR derives from a boy aged 2 to 9 in good health and CMV-seronegative. What was sequenced was PBMCs. The chain employs TRBV7-9 and TRBJ2-3; TRBD2 might be the D gene, on 5 matching bases. The nucleotide sequence is TGTGCCAGCAGCCCGGGGAATACGCAGTATTTT. It encodes CASSPGNTQYF. Outside the CDR3, residues come from the reference TRBV7-9 and TRBJ2-3 proteins, so the full variable domain is: DTGVSQNPRHKITKRGQNVTFRCDPISEHNRLYWYRQTLGQGPEFLTYFQNEAQLEKSRLLSDRFSAERPKGSFSTLEIQRTEQGDSAMYLCASSPGNTQYFGPGTRLTVL.